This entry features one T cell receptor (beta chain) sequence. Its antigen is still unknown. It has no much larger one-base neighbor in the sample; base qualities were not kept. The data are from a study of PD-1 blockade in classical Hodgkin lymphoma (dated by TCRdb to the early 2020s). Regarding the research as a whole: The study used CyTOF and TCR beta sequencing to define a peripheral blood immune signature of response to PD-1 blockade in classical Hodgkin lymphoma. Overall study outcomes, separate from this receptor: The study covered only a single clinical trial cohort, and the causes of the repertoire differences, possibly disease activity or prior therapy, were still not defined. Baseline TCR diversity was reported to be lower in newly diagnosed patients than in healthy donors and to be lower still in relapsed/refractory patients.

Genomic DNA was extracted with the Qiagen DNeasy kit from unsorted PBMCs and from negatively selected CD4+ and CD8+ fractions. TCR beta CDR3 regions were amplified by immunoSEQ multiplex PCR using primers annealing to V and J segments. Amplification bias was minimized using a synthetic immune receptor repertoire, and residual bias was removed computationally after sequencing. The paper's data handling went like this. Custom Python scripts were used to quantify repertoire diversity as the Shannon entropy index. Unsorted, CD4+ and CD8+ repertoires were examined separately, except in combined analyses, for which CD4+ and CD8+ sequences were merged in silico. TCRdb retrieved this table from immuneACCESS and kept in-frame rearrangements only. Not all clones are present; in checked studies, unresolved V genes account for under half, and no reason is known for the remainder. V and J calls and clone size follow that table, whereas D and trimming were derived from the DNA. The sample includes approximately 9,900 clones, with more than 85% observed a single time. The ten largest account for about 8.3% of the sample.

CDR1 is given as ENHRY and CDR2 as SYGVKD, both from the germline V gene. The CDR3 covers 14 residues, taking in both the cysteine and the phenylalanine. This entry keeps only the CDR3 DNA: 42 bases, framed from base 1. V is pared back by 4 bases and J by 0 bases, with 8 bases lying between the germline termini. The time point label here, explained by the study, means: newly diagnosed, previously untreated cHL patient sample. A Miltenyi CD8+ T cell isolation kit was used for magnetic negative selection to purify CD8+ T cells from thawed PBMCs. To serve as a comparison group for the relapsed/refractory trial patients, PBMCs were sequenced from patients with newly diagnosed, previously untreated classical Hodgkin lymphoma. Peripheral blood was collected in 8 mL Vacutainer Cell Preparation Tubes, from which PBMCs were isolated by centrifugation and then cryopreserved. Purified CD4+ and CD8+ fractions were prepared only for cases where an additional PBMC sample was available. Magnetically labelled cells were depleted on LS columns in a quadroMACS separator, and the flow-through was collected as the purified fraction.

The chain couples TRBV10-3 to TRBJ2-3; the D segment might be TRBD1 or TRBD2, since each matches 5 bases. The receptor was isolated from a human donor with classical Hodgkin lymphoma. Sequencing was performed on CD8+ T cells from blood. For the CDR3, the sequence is CAISGGISTDTQYF. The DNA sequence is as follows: TGTGCCATCAGTGGGGGGATTAGCACAGATACGCAGTATTTT.